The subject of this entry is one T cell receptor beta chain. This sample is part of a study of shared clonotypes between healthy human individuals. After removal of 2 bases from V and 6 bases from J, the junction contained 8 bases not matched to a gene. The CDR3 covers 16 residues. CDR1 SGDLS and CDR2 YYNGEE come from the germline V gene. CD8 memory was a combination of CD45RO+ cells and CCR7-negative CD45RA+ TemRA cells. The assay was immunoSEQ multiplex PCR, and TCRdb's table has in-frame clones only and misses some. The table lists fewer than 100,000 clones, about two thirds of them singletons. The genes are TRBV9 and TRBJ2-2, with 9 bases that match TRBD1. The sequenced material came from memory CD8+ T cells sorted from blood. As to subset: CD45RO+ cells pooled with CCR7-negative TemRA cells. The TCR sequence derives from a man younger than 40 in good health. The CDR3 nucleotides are TGTGCCAGCAGCGTCACAGGGGGCACGATCGCCGGGGAGCTGTTTTTT. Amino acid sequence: CASSVTGGTIAGELFF.